The sequence of this TCR beta chain was determined in a study of human T cells and chemical hapten exposure. The CDR3 is made up of 15 amino acids. V lost 1 base, J lost 6 bases, and 15 bases lay in between. The germline gives CDR1 LGHNA, CDR2 YNFKEQ. This clonotype was detected ten times or more. In TCRdb, the RACE reads were re-called with MiXCR into one record per CDR3 protein. The table includes roughly 53,000 distinct CDR3 sequences, approximately 9.9% detected once. The time point here: patch test 3, about 24 weeks after DPC sensitization. Indicated treatment: therapeutic diphenylcyclopropenone sensitization with weekly scalp DPC.

This specimen was whole blood, taken in connection with sensitization to the hapten diphenylcyclopropenone (DPC). The chain couples TRBV4-2 to TRBJ1-1; a possible D gene is TRBD1 (6 bases). The TCR sequence derives from a woman aged 40 to 49 with alopecia areata. Some clones in this sample may be carry-over from other donors' samples. The CDR3 DNA reads TGTGCCAGCAGCCAAGTCGTAGGCCAGGGGCCTGAAGCTTTCTTT. It encodes CASSQVVGQGPEAFF.